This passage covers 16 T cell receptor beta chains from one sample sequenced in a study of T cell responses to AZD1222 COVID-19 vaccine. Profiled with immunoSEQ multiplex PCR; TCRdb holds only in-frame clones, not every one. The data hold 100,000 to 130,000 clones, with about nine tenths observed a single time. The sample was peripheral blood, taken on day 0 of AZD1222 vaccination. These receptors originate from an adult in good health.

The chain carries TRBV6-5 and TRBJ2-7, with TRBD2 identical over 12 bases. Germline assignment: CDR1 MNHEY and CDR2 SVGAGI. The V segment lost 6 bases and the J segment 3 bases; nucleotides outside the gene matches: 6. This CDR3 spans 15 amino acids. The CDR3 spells CASSQGLAGSYEQYF. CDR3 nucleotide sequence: TGTGCCAGCAGCCAAGGACTAGCGGGGAGCTACGAGCAGTACTTC.

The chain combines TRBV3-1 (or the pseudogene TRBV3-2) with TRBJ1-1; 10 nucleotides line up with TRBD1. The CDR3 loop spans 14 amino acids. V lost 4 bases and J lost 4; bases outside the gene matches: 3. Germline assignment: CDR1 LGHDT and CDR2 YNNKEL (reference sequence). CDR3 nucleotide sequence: TGTGCCAGCAGCCCACGGGACAGGGGCACTGAAGCTTTCTTT. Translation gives CASSPRDRGTEAFF.

The CDR3 DNA reads as TGTGCCAGTAGGATTACAGGGGTTGACACTGAAGCTTTCTTT. This gives the protein CASRITGVDTEAFF. The chain links TRBV19 to TRBJ1-1; 7 bases agree with TRBD1. The germline V gene has CDR1 LNHDA and CDR2 SQIVND (reference sequence). The CDR3 has 14 amino acids. The ends lost 6 bases at V and 3 bases at J; junction bases unmatched: 7.

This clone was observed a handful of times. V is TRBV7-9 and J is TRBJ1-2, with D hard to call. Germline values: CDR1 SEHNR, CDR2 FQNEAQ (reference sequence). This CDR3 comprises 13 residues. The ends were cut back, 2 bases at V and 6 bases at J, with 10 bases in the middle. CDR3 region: CASSLSGWDGYTF. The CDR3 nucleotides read TGTGCCAGCAGCTTATCCGGGTGGGATGGCTACACCTTC.

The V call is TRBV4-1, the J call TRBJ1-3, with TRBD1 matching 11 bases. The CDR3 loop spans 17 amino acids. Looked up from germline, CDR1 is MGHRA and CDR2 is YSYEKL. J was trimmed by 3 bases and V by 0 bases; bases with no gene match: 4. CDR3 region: CASSQEGQGARGNTIYF. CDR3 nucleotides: TGCGCCAGCAGCCAAGAAGGACAGGGGGCGCGTGGAAACACCATATATTTT.

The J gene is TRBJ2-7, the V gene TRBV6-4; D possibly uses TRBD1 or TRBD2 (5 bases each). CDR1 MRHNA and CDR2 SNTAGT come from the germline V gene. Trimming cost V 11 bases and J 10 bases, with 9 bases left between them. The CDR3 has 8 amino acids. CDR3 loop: CARGDQYF. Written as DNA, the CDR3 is TGTGCCCGGGGCGATCAGTACTTC.

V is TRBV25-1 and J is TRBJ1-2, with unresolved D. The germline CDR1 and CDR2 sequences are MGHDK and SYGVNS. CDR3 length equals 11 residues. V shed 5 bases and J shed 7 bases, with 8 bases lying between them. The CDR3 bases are TGTGCCAGCAGTCGGAATGGTGGCTACACCTTC. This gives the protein CASSRNGGYTF.

CDR3 in DNA: TGTGCCAGCAGCCAAACCCTCGGAAGTGGCTACACCTTC. Protein product: CASSQTLGSGYTF. This chain joins TRBV3-1 (or the pseudogene TRBV3-2) and TRBJ1-2, with D unclear. V gave up 2 bases and J gave up 7 bases, with 11 bases separating them. Germline V gene data show CDR1 as LGHDT and CDR2 as YNNKEL (reference sequence). The CDR3 is 13 amino acids.

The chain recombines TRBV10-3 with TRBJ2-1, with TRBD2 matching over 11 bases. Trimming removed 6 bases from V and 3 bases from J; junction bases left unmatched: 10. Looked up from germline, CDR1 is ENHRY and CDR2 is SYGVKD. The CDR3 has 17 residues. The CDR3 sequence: CAISDRSTSGSYNEQFF. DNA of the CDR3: TGTGCCATCAGCGACCGATCAACTAGCGGGAGCTACAATGAGCAGTTCTTC.

The DNA of the CDR3 is TGTGCCTGGTACTTGGACAGGGGGCGAGGCTACACCTTC. This gives the protein CAWYLDRGRGYTF. The chain combines TRBV30 with TRBJ1-2, with 11 bases that match TRBD1. Looked up from germline, CDR1 is GTSNPN and CDR2 is SVGIG (reference sequence). J lost 8 bases, V lost 5 bases, and 7 bases had no gene match. This CDR3 contains 13 residues.

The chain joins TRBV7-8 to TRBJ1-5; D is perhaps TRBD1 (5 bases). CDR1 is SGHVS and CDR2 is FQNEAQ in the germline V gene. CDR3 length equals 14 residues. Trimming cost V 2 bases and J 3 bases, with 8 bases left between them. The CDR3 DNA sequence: TGTGCCAGCAGCTTACAGGGCTACAATCAGCCCCAGCATTTT. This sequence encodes CASSLQGYNQPQHF.

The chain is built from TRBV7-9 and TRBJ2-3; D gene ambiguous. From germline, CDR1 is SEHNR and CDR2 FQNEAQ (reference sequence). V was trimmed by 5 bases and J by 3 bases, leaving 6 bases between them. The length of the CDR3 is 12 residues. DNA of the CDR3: TGTGCCAGCAGCGCATCAACAGATACGCAGTATTTT. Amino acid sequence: CASSASTDTQYF. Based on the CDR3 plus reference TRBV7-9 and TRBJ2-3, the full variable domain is DTGVSQNPRHKITKRGQNVTFRCDPISEHNRLYWYRQTLGQGPEFLTYFQNEAQLEKSRLLSDRFSAERPKGSFSTLEIQRTEQGDSAMYLCASSASTDTQYFGPGTRLTVL.

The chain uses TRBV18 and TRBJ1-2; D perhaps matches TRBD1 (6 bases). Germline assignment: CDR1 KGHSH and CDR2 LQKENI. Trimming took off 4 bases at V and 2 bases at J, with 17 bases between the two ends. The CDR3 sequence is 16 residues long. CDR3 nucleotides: TGTGCCAGCTCACTCCGGGCGGACAGAAGGAACTATGGCTACACCTTC. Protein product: CASSLRADRRNYGYTF.

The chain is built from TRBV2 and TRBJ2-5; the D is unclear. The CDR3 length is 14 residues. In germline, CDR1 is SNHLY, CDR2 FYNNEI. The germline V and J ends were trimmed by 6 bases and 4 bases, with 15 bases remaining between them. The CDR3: CASSPRPPGETQYF. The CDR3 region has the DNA TGTGCCAGCAGCCCCCGTCCTCCCGGAGAGACCCAGTACTTC. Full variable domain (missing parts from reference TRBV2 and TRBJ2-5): EPEVTQTPSHQVTQMGQEVILRCVPISNHLYFYWYRQILGQKVEFLVSFYNNEISEKSEIFDDQFSVERPDGSNFTLKIRSTKLEDSAMYFCASSPRPPGETQYFGPGTRLLVL.

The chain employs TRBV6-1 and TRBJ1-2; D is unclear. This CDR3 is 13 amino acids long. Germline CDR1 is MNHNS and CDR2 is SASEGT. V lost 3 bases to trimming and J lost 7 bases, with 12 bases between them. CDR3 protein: CASSERNGFGYTF. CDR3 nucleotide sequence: TGTGCCAGCAGTGAGAGGAACGGGTTTGGCTACACCTTC.

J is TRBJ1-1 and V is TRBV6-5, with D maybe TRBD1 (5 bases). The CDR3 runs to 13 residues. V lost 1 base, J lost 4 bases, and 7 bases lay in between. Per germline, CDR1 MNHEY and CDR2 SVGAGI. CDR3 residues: CASSYLGGTEAFF. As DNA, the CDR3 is TGTGCCAGCAGTTACTTGGGGGGCACTGAAGCTTTCTTT.